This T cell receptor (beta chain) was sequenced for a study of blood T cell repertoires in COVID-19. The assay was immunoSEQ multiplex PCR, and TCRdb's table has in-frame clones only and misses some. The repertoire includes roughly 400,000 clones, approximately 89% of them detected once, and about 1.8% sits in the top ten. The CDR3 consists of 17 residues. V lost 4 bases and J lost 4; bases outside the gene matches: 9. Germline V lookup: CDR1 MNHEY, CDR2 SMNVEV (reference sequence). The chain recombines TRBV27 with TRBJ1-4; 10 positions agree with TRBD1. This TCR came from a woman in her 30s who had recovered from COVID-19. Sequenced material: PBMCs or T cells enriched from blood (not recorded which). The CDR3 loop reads CASSSVPGQGFNEKLFF. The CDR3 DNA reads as TGTGCCAGCAGTTCCGTCCCGGGACAGGGGTTTAATGAAAAACTGTTTTTT. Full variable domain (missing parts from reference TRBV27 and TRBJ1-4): EAQVTQNPRYLITVTGKKLTVTCSQNMNHEYMSWYRQDPGLGLRQIYYSMNVEVTDKGDVPEGYKVSRKEKRNFPLILESPSPNQTSLYFCASSSVPGQGFNEKLFFGSGTQLSVL.